The TCR beta chain described here comes from a study of memory CD4+ T cells and cytomegalovirus serostatus. The sort gate was single viable CD3+CD4+CD8-CD45RO+ cells for memory CD4+ T cells. The germline gives CDR1 MNHNS, CDR2 SASEGT. This CDR3 is 15 amino acids long. The V end was cut by 6 bases, the J end by 4 bases, with 17 bases between. A note on this clone: Its antigen is not identified.

TCRdb keeps only in-frame clones here, not all; method: immunoSEQ multiplex PCR. Of some 95,000 clones in the sample, about four fifths are singletons; the top ten hold 3.6%. Regarding the study as a whole: Repertoires predicted CMV serostatus with median bootstrapped AUC of about 0.96.

Input material: memory CD4+ T cells from blood. The chain has TRBV6-1 and TRBJ2-3; D is tentatively TRBD1 or TRBD2 (5 bases each). The TCR was taken from an adult in good health and CMV-seropositive. This chain's CDR3 is CASSPGRVRPDTQYF. CDR3 DNA: TGTGCCAGCAGCCCGGGACGGGTGAGGCCAGATACGCAGTATTTT.